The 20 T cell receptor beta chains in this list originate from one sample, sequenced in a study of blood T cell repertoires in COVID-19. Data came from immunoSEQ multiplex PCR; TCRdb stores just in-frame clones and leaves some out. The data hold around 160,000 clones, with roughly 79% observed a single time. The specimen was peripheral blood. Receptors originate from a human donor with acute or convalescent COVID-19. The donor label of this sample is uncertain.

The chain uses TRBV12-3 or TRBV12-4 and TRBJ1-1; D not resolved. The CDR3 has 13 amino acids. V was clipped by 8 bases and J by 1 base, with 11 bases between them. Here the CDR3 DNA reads TGTGCCAGCGAGGGTGGATCGAACACTGAAGCTTTCTTT. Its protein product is CASEGGSNTEAFF.

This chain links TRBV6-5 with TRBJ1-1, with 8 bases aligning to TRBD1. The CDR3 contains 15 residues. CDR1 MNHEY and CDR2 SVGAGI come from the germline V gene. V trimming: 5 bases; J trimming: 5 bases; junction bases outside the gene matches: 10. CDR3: CASSRHPTGGTEAFF. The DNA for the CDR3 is TGTGCCAGCAGTCGACACCCTACAGGGGGGACTGAAGCTTTCTTT.

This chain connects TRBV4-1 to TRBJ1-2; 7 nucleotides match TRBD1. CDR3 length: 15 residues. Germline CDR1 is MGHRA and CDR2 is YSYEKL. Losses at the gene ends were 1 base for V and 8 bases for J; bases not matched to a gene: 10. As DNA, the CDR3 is TGCGCCAGCAGCCAAGGAACAGGGGTAGAGTCGGGCTACACCTTC. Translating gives CASSQGTGVESGYTF.

This CDR3 is CASSPGGFSSYNSPLHF. The CDR3 DNA is TGTGCCAGCTCACCGGGGGGGTTTAGCTCCTATAATTCACCCCTCCACTTT. J is TRBJ1-6 and V is TRBV18; possibly TRBD1 for D (5 bases). This CDR3 is built from 17 residues. V lost 3 bases, J lost 0 bases, and 12 bases lay in between. Germline CDR1 and CDR2: KGHSH and LQKENI.

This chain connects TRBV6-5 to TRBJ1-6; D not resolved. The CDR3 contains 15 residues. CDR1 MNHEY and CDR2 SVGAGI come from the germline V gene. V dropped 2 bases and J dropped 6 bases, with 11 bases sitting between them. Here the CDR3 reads CASSYMRGANSPLHF. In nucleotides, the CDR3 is TGTGCCAGCAGTTACATGCGGGGAGCTAATTCACCCCTCCACTTT.

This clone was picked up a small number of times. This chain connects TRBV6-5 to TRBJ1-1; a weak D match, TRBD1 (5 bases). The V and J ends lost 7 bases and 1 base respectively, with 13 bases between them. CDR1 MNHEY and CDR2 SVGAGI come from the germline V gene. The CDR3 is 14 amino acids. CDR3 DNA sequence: TGTGCCAGCACGGGGGGGGAATGGAACACTGAAGCTTTCTTT. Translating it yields CASTGGEWNTEAFF.

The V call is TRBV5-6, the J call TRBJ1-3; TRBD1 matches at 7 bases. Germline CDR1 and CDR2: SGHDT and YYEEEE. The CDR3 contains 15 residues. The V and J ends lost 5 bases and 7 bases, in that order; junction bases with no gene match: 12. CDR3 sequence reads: CASSPVDRARNTIYF. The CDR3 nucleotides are TGTGCCAGCAGTCCCGTCGACAGGGCGAGGAACACCATATATTTT.

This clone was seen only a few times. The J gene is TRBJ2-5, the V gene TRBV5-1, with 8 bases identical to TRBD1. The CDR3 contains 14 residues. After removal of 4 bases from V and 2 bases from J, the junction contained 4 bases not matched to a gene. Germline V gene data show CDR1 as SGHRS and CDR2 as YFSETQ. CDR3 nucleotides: TGCGCCAGCAGCCTGGGGACAGGACAAGAGACCCAGTACTTC. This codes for CASSLGTGQETQYF. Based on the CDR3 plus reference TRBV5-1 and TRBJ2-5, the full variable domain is KAGVTQTPRYLIKTRGQQVTLSCSPISGHRSVSWYQQTPGQGLQFLFEYFSETQRNKGNFPGRFSGRQFSNSRSEMNVSTLELGDSALYLCASSLGTGQETQYFGPGTRLLVL.

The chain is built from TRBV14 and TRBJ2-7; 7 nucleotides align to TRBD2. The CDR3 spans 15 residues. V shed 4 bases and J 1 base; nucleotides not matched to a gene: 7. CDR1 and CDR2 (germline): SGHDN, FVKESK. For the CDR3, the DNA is TGTGCCAGCAGCCCTCTAGCGGTGCCTTCCTACGAGCAGTACTTC. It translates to CASSPLAVPSYEQYF.

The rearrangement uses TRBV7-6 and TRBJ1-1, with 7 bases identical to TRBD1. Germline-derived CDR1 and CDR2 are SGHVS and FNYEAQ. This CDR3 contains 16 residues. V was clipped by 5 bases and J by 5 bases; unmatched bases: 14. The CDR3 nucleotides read TGTGCCAGCAGCCTGCATTCCGGGACAGTAAGAACTGAAGCTTTCTTT. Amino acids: CASSLHSGTVRTEAFF.

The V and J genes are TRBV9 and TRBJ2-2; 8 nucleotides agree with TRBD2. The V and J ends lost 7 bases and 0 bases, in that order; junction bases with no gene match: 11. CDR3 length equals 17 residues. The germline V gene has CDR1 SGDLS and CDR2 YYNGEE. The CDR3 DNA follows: TGTGCCAGCGGCCGAAGAGGACTAGCTCCGAACACCGGGGAGCTGTTTTTT. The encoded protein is CASGRRGLAPNTGELFF.

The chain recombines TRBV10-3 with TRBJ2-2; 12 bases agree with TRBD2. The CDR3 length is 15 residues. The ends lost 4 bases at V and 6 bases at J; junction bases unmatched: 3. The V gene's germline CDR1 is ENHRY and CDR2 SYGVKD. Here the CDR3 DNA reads TGTGCCATCAGTGGGACTAGCGGGGTCTCCGGGGAGCTGTTTTTT. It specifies CAISGTSGVSGELFF.

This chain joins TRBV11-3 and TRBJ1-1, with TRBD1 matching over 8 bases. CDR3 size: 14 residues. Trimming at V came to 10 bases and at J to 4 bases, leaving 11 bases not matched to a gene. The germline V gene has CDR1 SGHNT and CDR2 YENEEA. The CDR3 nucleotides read TGTGCCACCTCCCCCGGACAGGGAAGCACTGAAGCTTTCTTT. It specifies CATSPGQGSTEAFF.

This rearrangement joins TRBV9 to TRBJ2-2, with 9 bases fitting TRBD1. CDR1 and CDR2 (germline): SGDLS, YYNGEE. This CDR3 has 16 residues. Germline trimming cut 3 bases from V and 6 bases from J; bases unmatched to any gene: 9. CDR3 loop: CASSATRTGDAGELFF. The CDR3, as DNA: TGTGCCAGCAGCGCAACCCGGACAGGGGACGCCGGGGAGCTGTTTTTT.

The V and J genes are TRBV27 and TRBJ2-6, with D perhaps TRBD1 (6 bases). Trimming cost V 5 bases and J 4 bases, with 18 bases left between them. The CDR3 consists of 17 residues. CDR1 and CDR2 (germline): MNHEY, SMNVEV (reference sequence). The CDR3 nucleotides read TGTGCCAGCAGTCCGAATCGACAGGCAATGGGGGCCAACGTCCTGACTTTC. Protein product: CASSPNRQAMGANVLTF.

The CDR3 loop is CASSPLTRDGYTF. Here the CDR3 DNA reads TGTGCCAGCAGCCCCCTTACTCGAGATGGCTACACCTTC. J is TRBJ1-2 and V is TRBV5-5; D call uncertain. CDR1 and CDR2 from the germline V gene are SGHKS and YYEKEE (reference sequence). Between the trimmed V and J ends, which lost 4 bases and 6 bases, there was a span of 13 bases. The CDR3 is 13 amino acids.

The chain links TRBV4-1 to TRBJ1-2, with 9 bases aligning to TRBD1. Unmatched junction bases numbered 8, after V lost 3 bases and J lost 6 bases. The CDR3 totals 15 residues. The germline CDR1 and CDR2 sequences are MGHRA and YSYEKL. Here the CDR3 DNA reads TGCGCCAGCAGCCAGATAGGACAGGGGACGGATGGCTACACCTTC. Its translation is CASSQIGQGTDGYTF.

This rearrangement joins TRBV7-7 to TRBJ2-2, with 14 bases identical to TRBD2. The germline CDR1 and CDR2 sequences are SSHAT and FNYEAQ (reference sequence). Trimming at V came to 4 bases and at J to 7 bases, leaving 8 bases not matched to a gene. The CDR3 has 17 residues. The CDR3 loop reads CASSSRTSGGSNGELFF. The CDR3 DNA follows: TGTGCCAGCAGCTCCCGGACTAGCGGGGGGTCAAACGGGGAGCTGTTTTTT. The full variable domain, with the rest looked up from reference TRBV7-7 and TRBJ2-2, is GAGVSQSPRYKVTKRGQDVTLRCDPISSHATLYWYQQALGQGPEFLTYFNYEAQPDKSGLPSDRFSAERPEGSISTLTIQRTEQRDSAMYRCASSSRTSGGSNGELFFGEGSRLTVL.

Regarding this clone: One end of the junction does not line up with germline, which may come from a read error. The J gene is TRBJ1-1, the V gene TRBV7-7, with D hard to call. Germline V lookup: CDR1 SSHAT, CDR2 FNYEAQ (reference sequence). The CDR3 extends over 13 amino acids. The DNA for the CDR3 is TGTGCTAGCAGCTCAAGGAGGGACACTGAAGCTTTCTTT. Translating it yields CASSSRRDTEAFF.

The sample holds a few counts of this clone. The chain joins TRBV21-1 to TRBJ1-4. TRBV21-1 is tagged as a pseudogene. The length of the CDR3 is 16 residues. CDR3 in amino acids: CASSKAGGLANEKLFF. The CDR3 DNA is TGTGCCAGCAGCAAAGCGGGGGGGCTAGCTAATGAAAAACTGTTTTTT.